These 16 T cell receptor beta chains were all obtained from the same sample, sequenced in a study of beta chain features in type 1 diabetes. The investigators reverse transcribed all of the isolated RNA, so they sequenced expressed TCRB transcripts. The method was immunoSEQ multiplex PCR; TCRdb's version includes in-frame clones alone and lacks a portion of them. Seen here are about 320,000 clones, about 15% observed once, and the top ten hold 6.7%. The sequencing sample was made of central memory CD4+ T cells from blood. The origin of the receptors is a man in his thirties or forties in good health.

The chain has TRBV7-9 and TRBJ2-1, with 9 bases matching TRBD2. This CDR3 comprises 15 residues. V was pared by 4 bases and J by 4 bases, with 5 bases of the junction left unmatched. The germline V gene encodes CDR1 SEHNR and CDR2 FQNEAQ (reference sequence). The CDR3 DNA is TGTGCCAGCAGCTGGGAGCGGGGGGATTACAATGAGCAGTTCTTC. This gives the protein CASSWERGDYNEQFF.

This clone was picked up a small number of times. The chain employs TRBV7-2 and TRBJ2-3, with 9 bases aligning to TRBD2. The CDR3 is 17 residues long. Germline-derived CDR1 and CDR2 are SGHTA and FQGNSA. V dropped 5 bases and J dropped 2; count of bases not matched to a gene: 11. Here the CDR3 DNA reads TGTGCCAGCAGCCCATTACTAGCGGGTGGGTTCACAGATACGCAGTATTTT. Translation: CASSPLLAGGFTDTQYF.

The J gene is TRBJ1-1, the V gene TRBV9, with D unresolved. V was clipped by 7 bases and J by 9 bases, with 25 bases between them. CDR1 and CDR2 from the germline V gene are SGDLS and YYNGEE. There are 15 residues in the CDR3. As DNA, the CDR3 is TGTGCCAGCGTCTTTCGGGCGAGTACCTCTTTCCAAGCTTTCTTT. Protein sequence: CASVFRASTSFQAFF.

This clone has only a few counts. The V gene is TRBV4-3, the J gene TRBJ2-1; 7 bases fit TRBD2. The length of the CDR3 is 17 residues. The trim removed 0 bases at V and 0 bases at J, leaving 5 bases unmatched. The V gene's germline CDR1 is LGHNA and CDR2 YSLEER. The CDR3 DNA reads TGCGCCAGCAGCCAAGATCTAGCGGAGGTCTCCTACAATGAGCAGTTCTTC. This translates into CASSQDLAEVSYNEQFF.

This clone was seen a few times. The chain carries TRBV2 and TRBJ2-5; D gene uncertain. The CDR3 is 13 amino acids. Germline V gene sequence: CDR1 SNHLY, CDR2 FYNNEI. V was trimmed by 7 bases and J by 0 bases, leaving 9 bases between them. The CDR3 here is CASKRVNQETQYF. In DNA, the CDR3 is TGTGCCAGCAAAAGAGTAAACCAAGAGACCCAGTACTTC. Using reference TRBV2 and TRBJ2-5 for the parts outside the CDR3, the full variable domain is EPEVTQTPSHQVTQMGQEVILRCVPISNHLYFYWYRQILGQKVEFLVSFYNNEISEKSEIFDDQFSVERPDGSNFTLKIRSTKLEDSAMYFCASKRVNQETQYFGPGTRLLVL.

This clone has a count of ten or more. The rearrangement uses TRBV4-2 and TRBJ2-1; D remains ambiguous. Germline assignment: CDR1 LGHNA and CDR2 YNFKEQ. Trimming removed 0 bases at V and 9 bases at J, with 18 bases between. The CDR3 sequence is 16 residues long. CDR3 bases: TGTGCCAGCAGCCAAGATGGCTACTCTGGCACAATTGAGCAGTTCTTC. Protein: CASSQDGYSGTIEQFF.

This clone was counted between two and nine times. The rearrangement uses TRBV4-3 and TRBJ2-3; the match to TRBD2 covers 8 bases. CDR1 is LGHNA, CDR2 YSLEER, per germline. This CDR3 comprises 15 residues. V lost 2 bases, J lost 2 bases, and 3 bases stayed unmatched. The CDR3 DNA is TGCGCCAGCAGCCAAACTAGCGGAATCACAGATACGCAGTATTTT. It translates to CASSQTSGITDTQYF.

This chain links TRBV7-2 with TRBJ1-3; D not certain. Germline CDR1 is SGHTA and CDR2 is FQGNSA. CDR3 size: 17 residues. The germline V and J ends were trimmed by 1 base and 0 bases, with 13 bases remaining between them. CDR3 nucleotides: TGTGCCAGCAGCTTAGAAAAGGTCTGGGACTCTGGAAACACCATATATTTT. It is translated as CASSLEKVWDSGNTIYF.

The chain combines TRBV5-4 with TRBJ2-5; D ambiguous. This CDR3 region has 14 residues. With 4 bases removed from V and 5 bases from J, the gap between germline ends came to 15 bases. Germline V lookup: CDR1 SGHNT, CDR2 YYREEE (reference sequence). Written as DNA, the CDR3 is TGTGCCAGCAGCCAACGCCCGTCTCGGGAGACCCAGTACTTC. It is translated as CASSQRPSRETQYF.

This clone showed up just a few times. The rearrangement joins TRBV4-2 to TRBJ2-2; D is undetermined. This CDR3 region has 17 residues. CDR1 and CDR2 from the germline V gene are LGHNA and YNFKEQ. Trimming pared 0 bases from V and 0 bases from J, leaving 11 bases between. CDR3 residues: CASSQDSSGANTGELFF. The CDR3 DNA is TGTGCCAGCAGCCAAGATTCGTCCGGCGCGAACACCGGGGAGCTGTTTTTT.

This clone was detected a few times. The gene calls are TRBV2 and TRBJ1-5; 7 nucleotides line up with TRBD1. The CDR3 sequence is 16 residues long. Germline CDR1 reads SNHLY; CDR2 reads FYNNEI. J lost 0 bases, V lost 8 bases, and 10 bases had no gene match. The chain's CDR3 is CASRGQILYSNQPQHF. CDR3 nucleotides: TGTGCCAGCCGGGGACAGATTCTGTATAGCAATCAGCCCCAGCATTTT.

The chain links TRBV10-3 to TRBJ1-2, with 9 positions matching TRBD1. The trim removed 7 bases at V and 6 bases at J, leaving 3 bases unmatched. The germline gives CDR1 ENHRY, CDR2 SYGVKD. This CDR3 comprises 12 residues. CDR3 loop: CAITGTGNGYTF. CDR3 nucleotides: TGTGCCATCACAGGGACAGGGAATGGCTACACCTTC.

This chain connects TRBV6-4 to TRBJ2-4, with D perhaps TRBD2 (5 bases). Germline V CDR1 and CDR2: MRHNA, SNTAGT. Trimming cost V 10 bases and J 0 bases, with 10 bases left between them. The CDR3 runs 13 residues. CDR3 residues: CATRAGAKNIQYF. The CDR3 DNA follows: TGTGCCACCCGGGCGGGAGCCAAAAACATTCAGTACTTC.

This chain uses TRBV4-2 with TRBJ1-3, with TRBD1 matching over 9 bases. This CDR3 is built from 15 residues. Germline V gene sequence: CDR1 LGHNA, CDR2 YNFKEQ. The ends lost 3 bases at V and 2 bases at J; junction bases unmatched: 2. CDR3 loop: CASSQGQGAGNTIYF. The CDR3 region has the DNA TGTGCCAGCAGCCAGGGACAGGGAGCTGGAAACACCATATATTTT.

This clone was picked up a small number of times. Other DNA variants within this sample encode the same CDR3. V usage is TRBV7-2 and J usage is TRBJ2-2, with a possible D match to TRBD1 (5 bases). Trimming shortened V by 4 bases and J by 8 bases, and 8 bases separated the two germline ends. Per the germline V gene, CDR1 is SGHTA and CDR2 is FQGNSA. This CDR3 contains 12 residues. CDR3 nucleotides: TGTGCCAGCAGCTCCCGGACAGGGGAGCTGTTTTTT. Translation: CASSSRTGELFF.

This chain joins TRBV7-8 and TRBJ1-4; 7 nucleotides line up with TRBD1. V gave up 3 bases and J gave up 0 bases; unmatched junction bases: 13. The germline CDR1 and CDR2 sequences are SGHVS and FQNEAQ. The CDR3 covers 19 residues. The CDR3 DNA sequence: TGTGCCAGCAGCTTGGAGCCGGGACAGCCTCTTGCAACTAATGAAAAACTGTTTTTT. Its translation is CASSLEPGQPLATNEKLFF.